This TCR beta chain was documented in a study of blood T cell repertoires in COVID-19 (dated by TCRdb to 2018 to 2020). Background on the whole study: Collaborator samples came from the United States, Italy and Spain and covered acute and convalescent phases of COVID-19. The material from the prospective study consisted of cDNA or gDNA derived from T cells, B-cell-depleted T cells, or PBMCs. Subjects who had been exposed to COVID-19, were actively infected with it, or had recovered from it provided the deeply sampled blood TCRbeta repertoires that made up the dataset. The repertoires were released in a freely available public database intended as a resource for research on the immune response to SARS-CoV-2. Samples were obtained from the ongoing ImmuneRACE study (first 160 participants) and from 1,254 subjects provided by 6 global collaborators. Sample metadata almost always included a de-identified subject ID, COVID-19 status, age in years and sex. Where available, HLA class I and class II types were obtained from metadata supplied by the sample provider rather than from assay-based typing.

Results the study describes overall, beyond this receptor: How much clinical and demographic metadata was included differed by source and by participant, and the metadata was provided uncurated.

TCRbeta CDR3 regions were amplified from genomic DNA by means of the immunoSEQ Assay, a bias-controlled multiplex PCR. The study's processing was this. Nucleated cell counts per sample were estimated from amplification of reference gene primers within the assay. To quantify the absolute abundance of each unique TCRbeta CDR3 rearrangement, sequence reads were collapsed and filtered. For each sample, productive Simpson clonality was calculated by taking the square root of Simpson's diversity index across productive rearrangements. This is the immuneACCESS table as TCRdb keeps it, with only in-frame sequences that have V and J called. A part of the clones is gone; compared with another copy, unresolved V genes explain less than half, and the rest is unexplained. V and J calls and clone size are given by that table; D and trimming were obtained from the DNA. A total of around 250,000 clones appear in this sample, 65% to 90% of them only once. The ten largest clones capture approximately 5% of the sample.

Collaborating institutions collected whole blood in K2EDTA tubes following their own protocols. Collaborator samples were shipped for TCRbeta analysis as frozen whole blood, isolated PBMCs, or DNA extracted from either sample type. This clone has only one observation. What antigen it recognizes has not been identified. Base-call qualities are not available, and no considerably larger clone is one nucleotide away. This sequence was found in a man aged 45 to 65 with active or convalescent COVID-19. The specimen was peripheral blood.

The CDR3 region has the sequence CASSRPTSGILYEQFF. The DNA is as follows: TGTGCCAGTAGTAGACCGACTAGCGGGATCCTCTATGAGCAGTTCTTC. In this chain, TRBV19 is recombined with TRBJ2-1; 11 junctional bases match TRBD2. Looking up the germline V gene (reference sequence) yields CDR1 LNHDA and CDR2 SQIVND. The CDR3 starts with the cysteine, ends with the phenylalanine, and has 16 residues. Solely the CDR3 DNA is kept, with 48 bases framed from the first base. For this chain, trimming is 4 bases at the V end and 8 bases at the J end, and the number of junction bases without a gene match is 10.